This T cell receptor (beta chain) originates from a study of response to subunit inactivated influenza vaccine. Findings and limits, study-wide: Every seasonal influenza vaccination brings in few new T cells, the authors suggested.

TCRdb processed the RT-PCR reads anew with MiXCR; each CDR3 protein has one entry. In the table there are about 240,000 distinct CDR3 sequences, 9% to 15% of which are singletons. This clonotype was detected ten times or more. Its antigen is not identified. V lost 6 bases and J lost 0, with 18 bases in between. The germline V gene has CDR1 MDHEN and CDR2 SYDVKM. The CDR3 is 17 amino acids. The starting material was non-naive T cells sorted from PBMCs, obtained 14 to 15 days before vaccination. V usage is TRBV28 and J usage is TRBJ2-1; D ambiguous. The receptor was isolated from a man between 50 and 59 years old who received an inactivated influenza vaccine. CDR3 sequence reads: CASSRNRARSSYNEQFF. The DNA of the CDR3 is TGTGCCAGCAGCCGGAATCGTGCTAGGAGCTCCTACAATGAGCAGTTCTTC.